The rows below give T cell receptor beta chains drawn from one sample of a study of T cells in narcolepsy. Method: immunoSEQ multiplex PCR; TCRdb's copy keeps in-frame clones and lacks some. The profile covers about 15,000 clones, with 85% appearing a single time and approximately 40% taken by the ten largest. Material: memory (CD45RA-) CD4+ T cells from blood. These receptors were taken from a human donor in good health. The CDR3 runs from the conserved cysteine through the conserved F or W. D genes are given only for firm matches. Clone size is not always given. Where it is, it says once, few, many or a class for expanded clones.

clone_size: -
j_call: TRBJ1-2
d_call: -
v_call: TRBV5-8
cdr3_aa: CASSKRGGANYGYTF
cdr3_nt: TGTGCCAGCAGCAAACGAGGGGGGGCTAACTATGGCTACACCTTC

clone_size: -
j_call: TRBJ2-1
d_call: TRBD2
v_call: TRBV30
cdr3_aa: CAWSVPRAGGGNEQFF
cdr3_nt: TGTGCCTGGAGTGTACCGAGAGCGGGGGGAGGGAATGAGCAGTTCTTC

clone_size: -
j_call: TRBJ1-1
d_call: -
v_call: TRBV5-4
cdr3_aa: CASRSDSEAFF
cdr3_nt: TGTGCCAGCAGAAGTGACAGTGAAGCTTTCTTT

clone_size: -
j_call: TRBJ2-1
d_call: TRBD1
v_call: TRBV4-1
cdr3_aa: CASRRTGFNEQFF
cdr3_nt: TGCGCCAGCAGAAGGACAGGGTTCAATGAGCAGTTCTTC

clone_size: few
j_call: TRBJ2-2
d_call: -
v_call: TRBV7-3
cdr3_aa: CASSSQMNTGELFF
cdr3_nt: TGTGCCAGCAGCTCACAGATGAACACCGGGGAGCTGTTTTTT

clone_size: -
j_call: TRBJ2-3
d_call: TRBD2
v_call: TRBV6-5
cdr3_aa: CASSLAGYSTDTQYF
cdr3_nt: TGTGCCAGCAGTTTAGCGGGGTACAGCACAGATACGCAGTATTTT

clone_size: -
j_call: TRBJ2-2
d_call: -
v_call: TRBV9
cdr3_aa: CASSVRGGGTGELFF
cdr3_nt: TGTGCCAGCAGCGTAAGAGGGGGAGGCACCGGGGAGCTGTTTTTT

clone_size: -
j_call: TRBJ1-4
d_call: TRBD1
v_call: TRBV2
cdr3_aa: CASSIQGANEKLFF
cdr3_nt: TGTGCCAGCAGTATACAGGGGGCGAATGAAAAACTGTTTTTT

clone_size: -
j_call: TRBJ1-2
d_call: -
v_call: TRBV7-2
cdr3_aa: CASGLGGWYGYTF
cdr3_nt: TGTGCCAGCGGTCTTGGAGGGTGGTATGGCTACACCTTC

clone_size: -
j_call: TRBJ2-3
d_call: -
v_call: TRBV18
cdr3_aa: CASSSRRPGAVAEWQYF
cdr3_nt: TGTGCCAGCTCGTCTCGACGCCCTGGGGCAGTGGCGGAGTGGCAGTATTTT